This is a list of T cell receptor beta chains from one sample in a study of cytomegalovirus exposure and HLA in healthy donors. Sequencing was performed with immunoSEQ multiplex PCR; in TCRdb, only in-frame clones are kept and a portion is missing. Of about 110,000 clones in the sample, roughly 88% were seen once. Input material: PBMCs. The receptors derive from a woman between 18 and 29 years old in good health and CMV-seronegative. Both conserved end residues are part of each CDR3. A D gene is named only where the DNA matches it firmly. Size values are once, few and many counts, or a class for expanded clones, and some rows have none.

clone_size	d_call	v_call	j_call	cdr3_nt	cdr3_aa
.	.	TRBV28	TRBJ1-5	TGTGCCAGCAGTTTTAGTACAGTGGGCAATCAGCCCCAGCATTTT	CASSFSTVGNQPQHF
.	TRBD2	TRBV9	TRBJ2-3	TGTGCCAGCGGCGCCCCACTAGCGGGGGGATATAACACAGATACGCAGTATTTT	CASGAPLAGGYNTDTQYF
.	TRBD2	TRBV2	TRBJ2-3	TGTGCCAGCAGCGGGGGGACTGTGGGGGATACGCAGTATTTT	CASSGGTVGDTQYF
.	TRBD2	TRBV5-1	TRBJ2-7	TGCGCCAGCAGCTACTTAGCGGGGGGGCCCTACGAGCAGTACTTC	CASSYLAGGPYEQYF
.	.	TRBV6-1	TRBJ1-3	TGTGCCAGCAGTGACGTATCTGGAAACACCATATATTTT	CASSDVSGNTIYF
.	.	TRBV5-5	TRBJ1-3	TGTGCCAGCAGCCCCCTCTCGCGGACAGTTTTTTTCTCTGGAAACACCATATATTTT	CASSPLSRTVFFSGNTIYF
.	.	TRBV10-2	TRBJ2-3	TGCGCCAGCACTGAAGGGGGAAGCACAGATACGCAGTATTTT	CASTEGGSTDTQYF
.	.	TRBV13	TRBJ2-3	TGTGCCAGCACCTCAAGGGAGTCCACAGATACGCAGTATTTT	CASTSRESTDTQYF
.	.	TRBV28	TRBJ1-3	TGTGCCAGCGTCAGGGGATCCTCTGGAAACACCATATATTTT	CASVRGSSGNTIYF
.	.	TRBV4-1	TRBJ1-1	TGCGCCAGCAGCCTCTGGGAGGACTCCGCTGAAGCTTTCTTT	CASSLWEDSAEAFF
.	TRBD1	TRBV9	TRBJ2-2	TGTGCCAGCGGACTCGGGACAGGGATTAACACCGGGGAGCTGTTTTTT	CASGLGTGINTGELFF
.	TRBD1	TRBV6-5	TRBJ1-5	TGTGCCAGCAGTGGGGACAGGTCGTCTAATCAGCCCCAGCATTTT	CASSGDRSSNQPQHF
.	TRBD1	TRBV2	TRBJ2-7	TGTGCCAGCAGTGCTAGGACAGGGTCCTACGAGCAGTACTTC	CASSARTGSYEQYF
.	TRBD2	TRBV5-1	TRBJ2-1	TGCGCCAGCAGCCTGACTAGCGGGGCCTACAATGAGCAGTTCTTC	CASSLTSGAYNEQFF
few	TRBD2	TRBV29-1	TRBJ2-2	TGCAGCGTTGAAGTCGGGGGGGCTGGCACCGGGGAGCTGTTTTTT	CSVEVGGAGTGELFF
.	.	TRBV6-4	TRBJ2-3	TGTGCCAGCAGAGGGGCAGATACGCAGTATTTT	CASRGADTQYF
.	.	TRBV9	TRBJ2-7	TGTGCCAGCAGCCCCCCCGGGGAGAGGAACGAGCAGTACTTC	CASSPPGERNEQYF
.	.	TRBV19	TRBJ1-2	TGTGCCAGTAGTCGGACCACCGACAGTCCCGTCTATGGCTACACCTTC	CASSRTTDSPVYGYTF
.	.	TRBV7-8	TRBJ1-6	TGTGCCAGCAGCTTAGCGCGGGTCCCACTGGTGAATTCACCCCTCCACTTT	CASSLARVPLVNSPLHF
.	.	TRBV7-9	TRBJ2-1	TGTGCCAGCAGCTTAGCCTCCGGTGCCAATGAGCAGTTCTTC	CASSLASGANEQFF
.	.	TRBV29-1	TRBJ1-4	TGCAGCGTTGAAAGAAGACCGAGGGTTAATGAAAAACTGTTTTTT	CSVERRPRVNEKLFF
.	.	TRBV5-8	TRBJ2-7	TGTGCCAGCAGTGTGTCAGGCTACGAGCAGTACTTC	CASSVSGYEQYF
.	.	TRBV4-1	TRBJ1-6	TGCGCCAGCAGCTCAGGGATTGCCCTCTATAATTCACCCCTCCACTTT	CASSSGIALYNSPLHF
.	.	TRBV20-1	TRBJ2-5	TGCAGCCCTTGGGGGGAAGAGACCCAGTACTTC	CSPWGEETQYF
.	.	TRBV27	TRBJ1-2	TGTGCCAGCGCCGGGGGTGCGTTTCTAACTAACTATGGCTACACCTTC	CASAGGAFLTNYGYTF
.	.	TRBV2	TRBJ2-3	TGTGCCAGCAGTTCAGCGGGACAACACACAGATACGCAGTATTTT	CASSSAGQHTDTQYF
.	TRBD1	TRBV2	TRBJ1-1	TGTGCCAGCAGCCACGGACAGGGTGAAGCTTTCTTT	CASSHGQGEAFF
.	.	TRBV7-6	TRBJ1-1	TGTGCCAGCAGCGAGGACAGATACTTTGGCCACACTGAAGCTTTCTTT	CASSEDRYFGHTEAFF
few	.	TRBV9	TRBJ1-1	TGTGCCAGCAGCCATGGAGGGGGGGAGGCTTTCTTT	CASSHGGGEAFF
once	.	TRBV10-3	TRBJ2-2	TGTGCCATCAGTGAGTCCAGCACCGGGGAGCTGTTTTTT	CAISESSTGELFF
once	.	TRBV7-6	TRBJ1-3	TGTGCCAGCAGCTCCCCTAGGGAGGAACTCGGGCTCTCTGGAAACACCATATATTTT	CASSSPREELGLSGNTIYF
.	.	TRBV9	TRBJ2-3	TGTGCCAGCATCCCCTTCACAGATACGCAGTATTTT	CASIPFTDTQYF
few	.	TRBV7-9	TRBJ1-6	TGTGCCAGCAGCTCATGGCGGGAGTCGGATAATTCACCCCTCCACTTT	CASSSWRESDNSPLHF
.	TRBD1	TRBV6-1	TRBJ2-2	TGTGCCAGCAGTAGAATGACAGGGGGCACCGGGGAGCTGTTTTTT	CASSRMTGGTGELFF
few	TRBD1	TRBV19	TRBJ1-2	TGTGCCAGTAACCAGGGGGCTTCGTATGGCTACACCTTC	CASNQGASYGYTF
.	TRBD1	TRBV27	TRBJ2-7	TGTGCCAGCAGTTTCAGGGGGCTCGTCTACGAGCAGTACTTC	CASSFRGLVYEQYF
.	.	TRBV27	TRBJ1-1	TGTGCCAGCAGTTTCCAACAGGGTCCCGGCGGCACTGAAGCTTTCTTT	CASSFQQGPGGTEAFF
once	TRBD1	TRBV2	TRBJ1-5	TGTGCCAGCAGCTGGGACAGGGGAGTTAGTCAGCCCCAGCATTTT	CASSWDRGVSQPQHF
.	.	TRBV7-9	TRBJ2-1	TGTGCCAGCAGCTTACCGGGTCGGAATGAGCAGTTCTTC	CASSLPGRNEQFF
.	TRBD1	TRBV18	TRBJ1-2	TGTGCCAGCTCACCAACAGGGGTTAACTATGGCTACACCTTC	CASSPTGVNYGYTF
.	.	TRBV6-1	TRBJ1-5	TGTGCCAGCTTCCCAAAGGGGCTTGATCAGCCCCAGCATTTT	CASFPKGLDQPQHF
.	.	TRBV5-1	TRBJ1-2	TGCGCCAGCAGCTTGGACGGGAGCTATGGCTACACCTTC	CASSLDGSYGYTF
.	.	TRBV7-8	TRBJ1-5	TGTGCCAGCAGCCTCGCCCAGGAGGGCCAGCCCCAGCATTTT	CASSLAQEGQPQHF
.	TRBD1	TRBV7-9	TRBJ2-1	TGTGCCAGCAGCTTAGGACAGGGGCTCAATGAGCAGTTCTTC	CASSLGQGLNEQFF
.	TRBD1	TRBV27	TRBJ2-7	TGTGCCAGCAGTTACGGGACAGGGGGGTACGAGCAGTACTTC	CASSYGTGGYEQYF
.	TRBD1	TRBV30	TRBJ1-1	TGTGCCTGGAGTAACAGGGGGACTGTGAACACTGAAGCTTTCTTT	CAWSNRGTVNTEAFF
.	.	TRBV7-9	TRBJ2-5	TGTGCCAGCAGCTTAAAGGGTCGGGGTGAGGAGACCCAGTACTTC	CASSLKGRGEETQYF
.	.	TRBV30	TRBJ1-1	TGTGCCTGGTCAGGGAGGGGGAACACTGAAGCTTTCTTT	CAWSGRGNTEAFF
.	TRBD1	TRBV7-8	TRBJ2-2	TGTGCCAGCAGCCCTCACCGGACAGGGGGCCGGACCGGGGAGCTGTTTTTT	CASSPHRTGGRTGELFF
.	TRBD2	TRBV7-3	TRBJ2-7	TGTGCCAGCAGCCCCCGAGGGGAGGGCTTCTACGAGCAGTACTTC	CASSPRGEGFYEQYF
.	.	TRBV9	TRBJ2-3	TGTGCCAGCAGCGCGCTAGGGGGTGATACGCAGTATTTT	CASSALGGDTQYF
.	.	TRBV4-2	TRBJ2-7	TGTGCCAGCAGCCCTGGAGGGACCTACGAGCAGTACTTC	CASSPGGTYEQYF
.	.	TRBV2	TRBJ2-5	TGTGCCAGCAGTGAACAGGCGGGATCGGGGGAGACCCAGTACTTC	CASSEQAGSGETQYF
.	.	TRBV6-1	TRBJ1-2	TGTGCCAGCAGTGAAGGAGACAGGATCACCTTC	CASSEGDRITF
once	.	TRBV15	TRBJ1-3	TGTGCCACCAGCAGAGATCCGGGAGGGGGAAACACCATATATTTT	CATSRDPGGGNTIYF